This T cell receptor (beta chain) came from a study of blood T cell repertoires in COVID-19. Study context: Whether acute or convalescent, the COVID-19 samples came from the United States, Italy and Spain. Sample material is recorded as cDNA or gDNA derived from T cells, B-cell-depleted T cells, or PBMCs.

Original analysis: Counts of nucleated cells, estimated from reference gene primer amplification, were obtained. Data came from immunoSEQ multiplex PCR; TCRdb stores just in-frame clones and leaves some out. The V and J calls and the clone size are those of that table, but D and trimming were determined from the DNA. Among some 120,000 clones listed, 85% to 90% were seen once. Germline CDR1 and CDR2: MGHRA and YSYEKL. Trimming took off 4 bases at V and 1 base at J, with 16 bases between the two ends. The CDR3 consists of 17 residues. The TCR was taken from a woman of 80 years or more with acute or convalescent COVID-19. J is TRBJ2-2 and V is TRBV4-1; D gene ambiguous. Sequenced sample: peripheral blood. The CDR3 is CASSRNAAPQNTGELFF. CDR3 coding DNA: TGCGCCAGCAGCCGAAATGCGGCCCCCCAGAACACCGGGGAGCTGTTTTTT.